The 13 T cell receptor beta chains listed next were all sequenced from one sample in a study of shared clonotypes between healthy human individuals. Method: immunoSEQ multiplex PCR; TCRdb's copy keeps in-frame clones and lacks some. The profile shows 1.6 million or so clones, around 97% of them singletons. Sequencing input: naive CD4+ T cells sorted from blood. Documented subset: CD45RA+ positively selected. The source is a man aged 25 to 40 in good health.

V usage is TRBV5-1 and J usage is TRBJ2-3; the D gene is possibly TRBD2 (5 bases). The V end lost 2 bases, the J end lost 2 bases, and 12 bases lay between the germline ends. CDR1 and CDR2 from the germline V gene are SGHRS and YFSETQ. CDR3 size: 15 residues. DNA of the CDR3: TGCGCCAGCAGCTTAAGGACGGGGTACACAGATACGCAGTATTTT. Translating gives CASSLRTGYTDTQYF.

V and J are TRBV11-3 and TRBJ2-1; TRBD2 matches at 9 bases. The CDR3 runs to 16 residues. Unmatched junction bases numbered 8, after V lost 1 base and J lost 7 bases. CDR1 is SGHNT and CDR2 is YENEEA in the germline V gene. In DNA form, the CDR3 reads TGTGCCAGCAGCTTAGGGTGGACTAGCGTCAGGAATGAGCAGTTCTTC. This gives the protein CASSLGWTSVRNEQFF.

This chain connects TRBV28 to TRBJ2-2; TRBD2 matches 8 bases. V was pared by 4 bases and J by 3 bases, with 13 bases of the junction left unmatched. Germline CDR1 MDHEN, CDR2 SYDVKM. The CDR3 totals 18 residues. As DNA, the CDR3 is TGTGCCAGCAGTTCCTCCTACCCCGCGGGAGGCGACACCGGGGAGCTGTTTTTT. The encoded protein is CASSSSYPAGGDTGELFF. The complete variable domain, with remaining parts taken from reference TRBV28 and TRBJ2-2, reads DVKVTQSSRYLVKRTGEKVFLECVQDMDHENMFWYRQDPGLGLRLIYFSYDVKMKEKGDIPEGYSVSREKKERFSLILESASTNQTSMYLCASSSSYPAGGDTGELFFGEGSRLTVL.

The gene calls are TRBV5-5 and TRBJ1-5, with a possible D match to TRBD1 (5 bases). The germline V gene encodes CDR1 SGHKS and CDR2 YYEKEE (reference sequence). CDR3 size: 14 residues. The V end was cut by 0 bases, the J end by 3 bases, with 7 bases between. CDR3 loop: CASSLGQINQPQHF. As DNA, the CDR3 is TGTGCCAGCAGCTTGGGACAGATCAATCAGCCCCAGCATTTT.

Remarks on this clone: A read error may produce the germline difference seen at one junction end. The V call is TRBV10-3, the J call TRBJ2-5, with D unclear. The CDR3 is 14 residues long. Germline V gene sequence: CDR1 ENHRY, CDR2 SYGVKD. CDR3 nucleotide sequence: TGCGCCATCAGCGATGGGCTAGAAATAGAGACCCAGTACTTC. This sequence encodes CAISDGLEIETQYF.

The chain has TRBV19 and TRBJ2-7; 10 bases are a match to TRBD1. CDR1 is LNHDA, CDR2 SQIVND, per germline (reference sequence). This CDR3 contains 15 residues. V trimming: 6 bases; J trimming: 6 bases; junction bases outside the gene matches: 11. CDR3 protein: CASSQSGTGALEQYF. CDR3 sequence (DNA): TGTGCCAGTAGCCAGTCCGGGACAGGGGCGCTCGAGCAGTACTTC.

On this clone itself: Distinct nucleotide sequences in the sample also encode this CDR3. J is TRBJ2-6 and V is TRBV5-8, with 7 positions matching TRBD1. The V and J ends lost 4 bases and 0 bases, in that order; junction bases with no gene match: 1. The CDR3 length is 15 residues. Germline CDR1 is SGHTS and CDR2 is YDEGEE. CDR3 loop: CASSRDSSGANVLTF. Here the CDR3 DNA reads TGTGCCAGCAGCCGGGACAGCTCTGGGGCCAACGTCCTGACTTTC.

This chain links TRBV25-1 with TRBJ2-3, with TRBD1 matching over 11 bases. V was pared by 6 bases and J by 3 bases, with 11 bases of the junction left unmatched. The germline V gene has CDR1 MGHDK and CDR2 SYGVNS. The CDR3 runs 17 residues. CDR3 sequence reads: CASRPRTGGGETDTQYF. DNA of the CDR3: TGTGCCAGCAGGCCAAGGACAGGGGGCGGAGAGACAGATACGCAGTATTTT.

CDR3 DNA: TGTGCCAGCTCACCAGACGGGGCCGTCCCTGGGGCTTTCTTT. Translating it yields CASSPDGAVPGAFF. The chain carries TRBV18 and TRBJ1-1; TRBD1 might be the D (5 bases). The V gene's germline CDR1 is KGHSH and CDR2 LQKENI. Trimming left V 2 bases short and J 11 bases short, with 18 bases between. The CDR3 is 14 amino acids. Full variable domain (missing parts from reference TRBV18 and TRBJ1-1): NAGVMQNPRHLVRRRGQEARLRCSPMKGHSHVYWYRQLPEEGLKFMVYLQKENIIDESGMPKERFSAEFPKEGPSILRIQQVVRGDSAAYFCASSPDGAVPGAFFGQGTRLTVV.

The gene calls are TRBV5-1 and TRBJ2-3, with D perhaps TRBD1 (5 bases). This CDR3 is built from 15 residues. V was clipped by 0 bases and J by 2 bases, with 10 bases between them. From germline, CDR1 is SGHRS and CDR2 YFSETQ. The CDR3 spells CASSLVGRDTDTQYF. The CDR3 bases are TGCGCCAGCAGCTTGGTCGGCAGGGACACAGATACGCAGTATTTT. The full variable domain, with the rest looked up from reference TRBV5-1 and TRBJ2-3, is KAGVTQTPRYLIKTRGQQVTLSCSPISGHRSVSWYQQTPGQGLQFLFEYFSETQRNKGNFPGRFSGRQFSNSRSEMNVSTLELGDSALYLCASSLVGRDTDTQYFGPGTRLTVL.

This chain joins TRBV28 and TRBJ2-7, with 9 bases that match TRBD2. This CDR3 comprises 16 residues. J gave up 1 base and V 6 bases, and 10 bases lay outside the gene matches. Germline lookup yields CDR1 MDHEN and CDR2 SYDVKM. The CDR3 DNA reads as TGTGCCAGCAGACCAATCGGACTAGCGCCTTCCTACGAGCAGTACTTC. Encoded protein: CASRPIGLAPSYEQYF.

CDR3 DNA: TGTGCCATCAGTGAGTCAAGCGGGAGGGGGAACGGGGAGCTGTTTTTT. Translating it yields CAISESSGRGNGELFF. V and J are TRBV10-3 and TRBJ2-2, with 10 bases fitting TRBD2. The CDR3 covers 16 residues. V was pared by 0 bases and J by 7 bases, with 5 bases of the junction left unmatched. The germline gives CDR1 ENHRY, CDR2 SYGVKD.

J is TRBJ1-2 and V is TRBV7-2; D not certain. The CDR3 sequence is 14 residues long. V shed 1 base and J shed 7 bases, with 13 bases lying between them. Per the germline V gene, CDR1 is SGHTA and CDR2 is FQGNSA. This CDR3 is CASSLEWGFGGYTF. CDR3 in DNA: TGTGCCAGCAGCTTAGAATGGGGTTTTGGTGGCTACACCTTC.